This record concerns one T cell receptor beta chain sequence. These data belong to a study of shared clonotypes between healthy human individuals. Clones were read by immunoSEQ multiplex PCR, and TCRdb kept only the in-frame ones, dropping some. Among roughly 2.1 million clones listed, roughly 91% were seen once. This CDR3 has 12 residues. V lost 11 bases and J lost 0, with 10 bases in between. In germline, CDR1 is MDHEN, CDR2 SYDVKM. Positively selected for CCR7, the CD45RO-negative cells used as naive CD8 cells excluded terminally differentiated effector memory CD45RA+ cells. The chain carries TRBV28 and TRBJ1-1, with a possible D match to TRBD1 (5 bases). The sequenced sample consisted of naive CD8+ T cells from PBMCs. The source of this sequence is a man aged 18 to 30 in good health. Some clones in this sample may be carry-over from other donors' samples. This chain's CDR3 is CALGDLNTEAFF. CDR3 nucleotide sequence: TGTGCCCTAGGGGACTTGAACACTGAAGCTTTCTTT.